This T cell receptor beta chain was captured by sequencing in a study of patients and donors after allogeneic stem cell transplantation. MiXCR, applied by TCRdb to the RT-PCR reads, yields one record per CDR3 protein. The repertoire holds about 89,000 distinct CDR3 sequences, with 40% to 60% as singletons. V was cut by 1 base and J by 2 bases, with 6 bases left in between. The CDR3 covers 13 residues. CDR1 and CDR2 from the germline V gene are SGHDT and YYEEEE. The sequencing input was blood, either unsorted or a sorted T cell fraction (not recorded which). The chain combines TRBV5-6 with TRBJ2-5; no reliable D call. This sequence was found in a human donor who was either an allogeneic HSCT recipient or a stem cell or donor lymphocyte infusion donor (not recorded which). It is not recorded whose cells these are; they may come from a transplant donor. DNA for the CDR3: TGTGCCAGCAGCTTGACGGTTCAAGAGACCCAGTACTTC. This sequence encodes CASSLTVQETQYF.